These T cell receptor beta chains were read from a single sample in a study of blood T cells in healthy people across ages. TCRdb re-called the 5' RACE reads through MiXCR, storing one row per CDR3 protein. Among about 730,000 distinct CDR3 sequences listed, 40% to 45% were seen once. Sample: blood. These receptor sequences come from a woman aged 55 to 70 in good health. Both conserved end residues are part of each CDR3. Fields, in order: D gene, clone size, V gene, J gene, CDR3 protein, CDR3 DNA. D genes are given only for firm matches. Where a row states a size, it is once, few, many or the class of an expanded clone; other rows omit it.

TRBD2	NA	TRBV20-1	TRBJ2-7	CSARLAGTTYEQYF	TGCAGTGCTAGACTAGCGGGGACAACCTACGAGCAGTACTTC
TRBD2	once	TRBV3-1	TRBJ2-7	CASSLRLAGGSYEQYF	TGTGCCAGCAGCTTACGACTAGCGGGAGGCTCCTACGAGCAGTACTTC
NA	once	TRBV6-2/TRBV6-3	TRBJ2-1	CASSYRGGRLYNEQFF	TGTGCCAGCAGTTACAGAGGAGGGAGACTCTACAATGAGCAGTTCTTC
NA	few	TRBV12-3/TRBV12-4	TRBJ2-3	CASSLDLRVSDTQYF	TGTGCCAGCAGTTTGGACCTCCGAGTATCCGATACGCAGTATTTT
TRBD2	NA	TRBV20-1	TRBJ2-3	CSANRGGVDTQYF	TGCAGTGCTAACCGGGGGGGCGTAGATACGCAGTATTTT
NA	NA	TRBV25-1	TRBJ2-3	CASSEIGFTDTQYF	TGTGCCAGCAGTGAAATCGGTTTCACAGATACGCAGTATTTT
NA	few	TRBV24-1	TRBJ2-3	CAAGDYHGDTQYF	TGTGCCGCAGGGGACTACCACGGGGATACGCAGTATTTT
TRBD1	NA	TRBV7-9	TRBJ2-3	CASSPPGQVTDTQYF	TGTGCCAGCAGCCCCCCGGGACAGGTCACAGATACGCAGTATTTT
NA	few	TRBV5-1	TRBJ2-1	CASSFDGSKDEQFF	TGCGCCAGCAGCTTTGACGGGAGCAAAGATGAGCAGTTCTTC
TRBD2	few	TRBV20-1	TRBJ2-1	CSARDFSTSGRVGQFF	TGCAGTGCTAGAGATTTCAGCACTAGCGGGAGGGTAGGGCAGTTCTTC
TRBD2	NA	TRBV20-1	TRBJ2-3	CSATSGGSTDTQYF	TGCAGTGCTACTAGCGGGGGAAGCACAGATACGCAGTATTTT
NA	NA	TRBV6-2/TRBV6-3	TRBJ2-1	CASSYDWGSSYNEQFF	TGTGCCAGCAGTTACGATTGGGGGAGCTCCTACAATGAGCAGTTCTTC
NA	many	TRBV20-1	TRBJ2-7	CSARGGSYEQYF	TGCAGCGCCCGGGGTGGCTCCTACGAGCAGTACTTC
NA	NA	TRBV5-6	TRBJ2-3	CASSTDERGADTQYF	TGTGCCAGCAGTACGGACGAGCGTGGGGCAGATACGCAGTATTTT
NA	NA	TRBV27	TRBJ2-1	CASRQGGVNEQFF	TGTGCCAGCAGGCAGGGGGGGGTCAATGAGCAGTTCTTC
NA	few	TRBV29-1	TRBJ1-1	CSVFEGRTEAFF	TGCAGCGTTTTTGAGGGACGCACTGAAGCTTTCTTT
NA	NA	TRBV13	TRBJ2-1	CASSFQPGGRHNEQFF	TGTGCCAGCAGCTTCCAGCCGGGCGGACGACACAATGAGCAGTTCTTC
NA	NA	TRBV30	TRBJ1-6	CAWSVRGDLSYNSPLHF	TGTGCCTGGAGTGTACGGGGTGACCTCTCCTATAATTCACCCCTCCACTTT
TRBD2	few	TRBV20-1	TRBJ2-7	CSARVGSGTYEQYF	TGCAGTGCTAGAGTAGGTAGCGGGACCTACGAGCAGTACTTC
NA	NA	TRBV20-1	TRBJ2-1	CSARLPSQEQFF	TGCAGTGCTAGATTGCCATCCCAAGAGCAGTTCTTC
TRBD1	few	TRBV15	TRBJ1-2	CATSRGQGVHYGYTF	TGTGCCACCAGCAGAGGACAGGGAGTCCACTATGGCTACACCTTC
TRBD2	few	TRBV20-1	TRBJ2-1	CSARGRGSSYNEQFF	TGCAGTGCTAGAGGGCGGGGGAGCTCCTACAATGAGCAGTTCTTC
NA	NA	TRBV4-2	TRBJ2-1	CASSRHGSEAYNEQFF	TGTGCCAGCAGTCGCCATGGTAGCGAAGCCTACAATGAGCAGTTCTTC